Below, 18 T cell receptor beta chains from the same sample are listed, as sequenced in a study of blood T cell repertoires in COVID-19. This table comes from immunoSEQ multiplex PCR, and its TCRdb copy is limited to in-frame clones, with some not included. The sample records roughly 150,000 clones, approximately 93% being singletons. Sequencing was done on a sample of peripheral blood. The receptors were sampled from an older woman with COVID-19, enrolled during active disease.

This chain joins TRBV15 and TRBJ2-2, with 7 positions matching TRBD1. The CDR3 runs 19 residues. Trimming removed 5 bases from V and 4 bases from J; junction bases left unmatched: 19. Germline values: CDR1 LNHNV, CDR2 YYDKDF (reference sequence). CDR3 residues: CATSPRGGTAEKFTGELFF. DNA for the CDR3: TGTGCCACCAGCCCTCGGGGTGGGACAGCCGAAAAATTCACCGGGGAGCTGTTTTTT.

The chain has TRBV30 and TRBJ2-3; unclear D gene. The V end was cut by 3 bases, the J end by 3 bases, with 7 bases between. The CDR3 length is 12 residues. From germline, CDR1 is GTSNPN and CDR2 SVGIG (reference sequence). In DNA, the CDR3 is TGTGCCTGGAGCAGTCCTACAGATACGCAGTATTTT. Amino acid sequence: CAWSSPTDTQYF.

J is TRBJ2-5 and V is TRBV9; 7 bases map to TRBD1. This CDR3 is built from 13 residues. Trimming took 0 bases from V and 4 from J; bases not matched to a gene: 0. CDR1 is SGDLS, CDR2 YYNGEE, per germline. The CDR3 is CASSVGTGETQYF. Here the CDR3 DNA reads TGTGCCAGCAGCGTAGGGACAGGAGAGACCCAGTACTTC. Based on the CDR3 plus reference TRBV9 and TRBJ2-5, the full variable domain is DSGVTQTPKHLITATGQRVTLRCSPRSGDLSVYWYQQSLDQGLQFLIQYYNGEERAKGNILERFSAQQFPDLHSELNLSSLELGDSALYFCASSVGTGETQYFGPGTRLLVL.

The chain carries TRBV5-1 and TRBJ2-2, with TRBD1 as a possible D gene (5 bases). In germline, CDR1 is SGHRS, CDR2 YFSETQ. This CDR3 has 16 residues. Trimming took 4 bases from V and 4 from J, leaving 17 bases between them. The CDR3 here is CASSHTQGLGTGELFF. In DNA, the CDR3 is TGCGCCAGCAGCCACACCCAGGGTTTAGGCACCGGGGAGCTGTTTTTT. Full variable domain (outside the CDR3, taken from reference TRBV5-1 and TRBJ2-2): KAGVTQTPRYLIKTRGQQVTLSCSPISGHRSVSWYQQTPGQGLQFLFEYFSETQRNKGNFPGRFSGRQFSNSRSEMNVSTLELGDSALYLCASSHTQGLGTGELFFGEGSRLTVL.

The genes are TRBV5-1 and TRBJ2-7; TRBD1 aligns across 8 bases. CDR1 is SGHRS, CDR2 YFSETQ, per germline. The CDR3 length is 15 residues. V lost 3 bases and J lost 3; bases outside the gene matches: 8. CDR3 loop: CASSSDRGGGYEQYF. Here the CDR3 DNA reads TGCGCCAGCAGCTCTGACAGGGGAGGCGGCTACGAGCAGTACTTC.

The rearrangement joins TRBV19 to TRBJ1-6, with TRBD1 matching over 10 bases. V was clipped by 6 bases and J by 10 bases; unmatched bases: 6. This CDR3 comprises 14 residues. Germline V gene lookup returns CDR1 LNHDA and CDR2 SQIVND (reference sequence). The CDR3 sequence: CASRVTGGGSPLHF. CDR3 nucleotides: TGTGCCAGTAGAGTGACAGGGGGCGGGTCACCCCTCCACTTT.

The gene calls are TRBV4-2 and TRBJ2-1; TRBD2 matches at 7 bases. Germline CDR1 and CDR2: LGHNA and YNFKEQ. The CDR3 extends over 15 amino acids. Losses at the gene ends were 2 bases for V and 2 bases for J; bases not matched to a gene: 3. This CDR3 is CASSQLLAAYNEQFF. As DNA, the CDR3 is TGTGCCAGCAGCCAACTTCTAGCGGCCTACAATGAGCAGTTCTTC.

As DNA, the CDR3 is TGTGCCTGGAGGGACAGGGAGATCTCCTACGAGCAGTACTTC. Translation: CAWRDREISYEQYF. The chain recombines TRBV30 with TRBJ2-7, with 8 positions matching TRBD1. J was trimmed by 0 bases and V by 3 bases; bases with no gene match: 4. The CDR3 covers 14 residues. Looked up from germline, CDR1 is GTSNPN and CDR2 is SVGIG (reference sequence). Variable domain in full (rest from reference TRBV30 and TRBJ2-7): SQTIHQWPATLVQPVGSPLSLECTVEGTSNPNLYWYRQAAGRGLQLLFYSVGIGQISSEVPQNLSASRPQDRQFILSSKKLLLSDSGFYLCAWRDREISYEQYFGPGTRLTVT.

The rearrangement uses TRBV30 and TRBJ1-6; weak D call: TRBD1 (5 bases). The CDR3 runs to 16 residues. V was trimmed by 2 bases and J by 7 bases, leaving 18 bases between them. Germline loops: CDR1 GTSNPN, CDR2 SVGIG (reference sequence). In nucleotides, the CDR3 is TGTGCCTGGAGTATTTCTCAACAGGTTATCAATTCACCCCTCCACTTT. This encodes CAWSISQQVINSPLHF. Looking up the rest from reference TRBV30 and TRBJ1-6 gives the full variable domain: SQTIHQWPATLVQPVGSPLSLECTVEGTSNPNLYWYRQAAGRGLQLLFYSVGIGQISSEVPQNLSASRPQDRQFILSSKKLLLSDSGFYLCAWSISQQVINSPLHFGNGTRLTVT.

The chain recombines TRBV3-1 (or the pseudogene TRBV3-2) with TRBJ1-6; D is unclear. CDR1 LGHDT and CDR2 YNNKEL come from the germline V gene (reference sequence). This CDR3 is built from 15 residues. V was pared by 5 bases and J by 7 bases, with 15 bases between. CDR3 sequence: CASSTLGEYNSPLHF. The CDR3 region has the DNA TGTGCCAGCAGCACCCTTGGGGAGTACAATTCACCCCTCCACTTT.

The CDR3 sequence: CASRDRQGGREKLFF. As DNA, the CDR3 is TGTGCCAGCAGGGACCGACAGGGGGGACGCGAAAAACTGTTTTTT. The chain is built from TRBV6-5 and TRBJ1-4, with 9 bases that match TRBD1. CDR1 is MNHEY and CDR2 is SVGAGI in the germline V gene. The CDR3 covers 15 residues. V gave up 6 bases and J gave up 8 bases; unmatched junction bases: 10.

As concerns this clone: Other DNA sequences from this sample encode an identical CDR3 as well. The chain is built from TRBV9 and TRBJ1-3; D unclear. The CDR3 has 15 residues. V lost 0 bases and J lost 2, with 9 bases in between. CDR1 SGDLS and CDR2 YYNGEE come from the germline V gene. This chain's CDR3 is CASSVASGAGNTIYF. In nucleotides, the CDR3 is TGTGCCAGCAGCGTAGCGTCCGGGGCTGGAAACACCATATATTTT.

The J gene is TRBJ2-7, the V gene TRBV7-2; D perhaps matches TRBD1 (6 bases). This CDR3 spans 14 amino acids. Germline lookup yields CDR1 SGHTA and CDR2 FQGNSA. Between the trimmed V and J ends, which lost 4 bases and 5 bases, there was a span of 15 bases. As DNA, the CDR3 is TGTGCCAGCAGCTCCCCAAACAGGGATCACGAGCAGTACTTC. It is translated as CASSSPNRDHEQYF.

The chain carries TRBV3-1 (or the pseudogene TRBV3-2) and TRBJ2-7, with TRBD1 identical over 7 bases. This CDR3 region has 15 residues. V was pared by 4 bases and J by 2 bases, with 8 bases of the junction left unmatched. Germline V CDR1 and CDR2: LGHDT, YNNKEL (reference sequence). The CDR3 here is CASSLRGQGAYEQYF. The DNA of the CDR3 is TGTGCCAGCAGCCTTCGGGGCCAGGGGGCCTACGAGCAGTACTTC.

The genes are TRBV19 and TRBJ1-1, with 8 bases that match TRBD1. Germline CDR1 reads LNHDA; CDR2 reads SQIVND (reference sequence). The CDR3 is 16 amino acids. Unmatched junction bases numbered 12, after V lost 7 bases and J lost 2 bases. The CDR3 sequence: CASTTGGTGINTEAFF. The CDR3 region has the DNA TGTGCCAGTACCACCGGTGGGACAGGAATTAACACTGAAGCTTTCTTT.

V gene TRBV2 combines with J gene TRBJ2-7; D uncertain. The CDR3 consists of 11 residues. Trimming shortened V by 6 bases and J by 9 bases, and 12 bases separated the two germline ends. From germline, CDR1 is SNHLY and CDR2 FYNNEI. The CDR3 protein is CASRILEAQYF. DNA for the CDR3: TGTGCCAGCAGGATTTTAGAGGCGCAGTACTTC.

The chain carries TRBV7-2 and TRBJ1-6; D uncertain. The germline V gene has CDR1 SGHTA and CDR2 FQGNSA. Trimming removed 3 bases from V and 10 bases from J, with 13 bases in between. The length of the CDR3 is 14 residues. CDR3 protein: CASSFGGLWSPLHF. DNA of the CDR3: TGTGCCAGCAGCTTCGGAGGATTGTGGTCACCCCTCCACTTT.

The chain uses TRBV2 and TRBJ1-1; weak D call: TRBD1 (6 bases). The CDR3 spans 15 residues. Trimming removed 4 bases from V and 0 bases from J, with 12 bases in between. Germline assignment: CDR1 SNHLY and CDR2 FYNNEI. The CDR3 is CASSAQGLMNTEAFF. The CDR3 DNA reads TGTGCCAGCAGTGCCCAGGGGCTAATGAACACTGAAGCTTTCTTT. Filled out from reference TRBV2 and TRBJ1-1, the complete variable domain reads EPEVTQTPSHQVTQMGQEVILRCVPISNHLYFYWYRQILGQKVEFLVSFYNNEISEKSEIFDDQFSVERPDGSNFTLKIRSTKLEDSAMYFCASSAQGLMNTEAFFGQGTRLTVV.